Given below is one T cell receptor (beta chain) in context. V was shortened by 5 bases and J by 4 bases, with 14 bases between the two germline ends. The CDR3 covers 14 residues. Germline V gives CDR1 MGHDK, CDR2 SYGVNS. The record originates from a study of blood T cell repertoires in COVID-19. Across the whole study: Collection of acute and convalescent COVID-19 samples took place in the United States, Italy and Spain. T cells, B-cell-depleted T cells, or PBMCs supplied cDNA or gDNA.

Authors' analysis steps: Scientists estimated how many nucleated cells there were by amplifying reference gene primers. Assay used: immunoSEQ multiplex PCR; TCRdb lists only in-frame clones, some missing. The V and J calls and the clone size are those of that table, but D and trimming were determined from the DNA. This table has under 85,000 clones, around 88% appearing once. Sequencing was performed on peripheral blood. The rearrangement links TRBV25-1 to TRBJ1-1, with no clear D. The clonotype comes from a man between 65 and 80 years old with active or convalescent COVID-19. CDR3 sequence reads: CASSPGDRGTEAFF. The CDR3 DNA sequence: TGTGCCAGCAGTCCAGGAGATCGGGGCACTGAAGCTTTCTTT.